This is a list of T cell receptor beta chains from one sample in a study of blood T cell repertoires in COVID-19. Using immunoSEQ multiplex PCR, the repertoire was profiled, and TCRdb retains in-frame clones only, with some absent. The repertoire includes about 200,000 clones, approximately 85% of them detected once, and 4.9% sits in the top ten. Sequences were obtained from peripheral blood. The receptors were gathered from an elderly woman with acute or convalescent COVID-19. Each CDR3 is given with its conserved first and last residue. D genes are given only for firm matches. Clone size, where shown, is once, few, many, or a class for clones that have expanded.

CDR3 DNA | CDR3 protein | J gene | D gene | V gene | clone size
TGTGCCAGCCTTAAGGGGGACAGGGGGATGAACACTGAAGCTTTCTTT | CASLKGDRGMNTEAFF | TRBJ1-1 | TRBD1 | TRBV27 | .
TGTGCCAGCAGTACGCGGGACAGGCCCAATTTGGGCTACAACTACTACGAGCAGTACTTC | CASSTRDRPNLGYNYYEQYF | TRBJ2-7 | TRBD1 | TRBV27 | .
TGTGCCAGCAGCTTCCCAGGTCGGGACAGGTTAAATGAAAAACTGTTTTTT | CASSFPGRDRLNEKLFF | TRBJ1-4 | TRBD1 | TRBV7-9 | once
TGTGCCACCTCCGGGACAAACACCGGGGAGCTGTTTTTT | CATSGTNTGELFF | TRBJ2-2 | . | TRBV6-5 | once
TGTGCCAGCAGCACGAGCGGGACTAGCGGCGGTGAGCAGTTCTTC | CASSTSGTSGGEQFF | TRBJ2-1 | TRBD2 | TRBV4-2 | .
TGTGCCAGCAGCTTACGGGGAGTTGAGCAGTTCTTC | CASSLRGVEQFF | TRBJ2-1 | . | TRBV7-2 | .
TGTGCCAGCAGCTCTACTCTGGACAGTTCCGACGAGCAGTACTTC | CASSSTLDSSDEQYF | TRBJ2-7 | . | TRBV7-9 | .
TGTGCCAGCAGTTACTCGCGGGATCCCTACGAGCAGTACTTC | CASSYSRDPYEQYF | TRBJ2-7 | . | TRBV6-2/TRBV6-3 | .
TGTGCCAGCAGCCGACAGAGCTCCTACGAGCAGTACTTC | CASSRQSSYEQYF | TRBJ2-7 | . | TRBV3-1/TRBV3-2 | .
TGTGCCAGCAGCCAAGATTCATTACAGAATGGCTACACCTTC | CASSQDSLQNGYTF | TRBJ1-2 | . | TRBV4-2 | .
TGTGCCAGCAGTTTCCCTAGAGCGGGCTCCTACAATGAGCAGTTCTTC | CASSFPRAGSYNEQFF | TRBJ2-1 | . | TRBV28 | few
TGTGCCAGCAGCCGGTTTATTAGCGGGATGGCCGGGGAGCTGTTTTTT | CASSRFISGMAGELFF | TRBJ2-2 | TRBD2 | TRBV7-2 | .
TGTGCCAGCACCATCGCGTTTGAAGCTTTCTTT | CASTIAFEAFF | TRBJ1-1 | . | TRBV2 | .
TGCGCCAGCAGCCCAGGACAGGCGGATACGCAGTATTTT | CASSPGQADTQYF | TRBJ2-3 | TRBD1 | TRBV4-3 | .
TGCGCCAGCAGCCAAGAACGGAGCCCTTACAATGAGCAGTTCTTC | CASSQERSPYNEQFF | TRBJ2-1 | . | TRBV4-3 | .
TGTGCCAGCAGTTACTCCGGGACTAAGCCCTTCAATGAGCAGTTCTTC | CASSYSGTKPFNEQFF | TRBJ2-1 | TRBD2 | TRBV6-2/TRBV6-3 | .
TGTGCCAGCAGACGGGGACAGGAAGAGACCCAGTACTTC | CASRRGQEETQYF | TRBJ2-5 | TRBD1 | TRBV12-3/TRBV12-4 | once
TGTGCCACCAGTGAGGGGGGAACAGATACGCAGTATTTT | CATSEGGTDTQYF | TRBJ2-3 | . | TRBV24-1 | .
TGTGCCAGCAGTACGACTAGCGGGAGGAACGAGCAGTACTTC | CASSTTSGRNEQYF | TRBJ2-7 | TRBD2 | TRBV6-6 | few
TGTGCCAGCAGCTACGACAGGGGCGGAGATACGCAGTATTTT | CASSYDRGGDTQYF | TRBJ2-3 | TRBD1 | TRBV7-2 | .
TGTGCCAGCAGCGTAGAGGCCAATCCGCGGTACGAGCAGTACTTC | CASSVEANPRYEQYF | TRBJ2-7 | . | TRBV9 | once
TGCAGTGCTAGTGGCCCTCTAGCGGGAGAGGACAATGAGCAGTTCTTC | CSASGPLAGEDNEQFF | TRBJ2-1 | TRBD2 | TRBV20-1 | .
TGTGCCAGCAGTTCATCAGGGGGTACTCGATACTCTGGAAACACCATATATTTT | CASSSSGGTRYSGNTIYF | TRBJ1-3 | TRBD1 | TRBV28 | few
TGTGCCAGCAGTGAAACAGGGGGCTCTGGAAACACCATATATTTT | CASSETGGSGNTIYF | TRBJ1-3 | TRBD1 | TRBV2 | .
TGTGCCAACCAGGGATCTAATGAAAAACTGTTTTTT | CANQGSNEKLFF | TRBJ1-4 | . | TRBV7-9 | .
TGTGCCAGTAGTCCCGGGGCTAGCGGGGCCACAGATACGCAGTATTTT | CASSPGASGATDTQYF | TRBJ2-3 | TRBD2 | TRBV19 | once
TGTGCCAGTAACCAGGGTAGTGAGCCCTACGAGCAGTACTTC | CASNQGSEPYEQYF | TRBJ2-7 | . | TRBV6-5 | .
TGTGCCAGCAGGAACAGAGTAAATGAGCAGTTCTTC | CASRNRVNEQFF | TRBJ2-1 | . | TRBV6-5 | .
TGTGCCGGGTCCGAGGCGGTGACTAATGAAAAACTGTTTTTT | CAGSEAVTNEKLFF | TRBJ1-4 | . | TRBV7-9 | .
TGCGCCAGCAGCCCCCGCGGAATTCAATACAATGAGCAGTTCTTC | CASSPRGIQYNEQFF | TRBJ2-1 | . | TRBV5-1 | .
TGTGCCAGCAGCCCCCTTCGCTCTGGAAACACCATATATTTT | CASSPLRSGNTIYF | TRBJ1-3 | . | TRBV3-1/TRBV3-2 | .
TGTGCCAGCTCCCCCGGGACAGGATTCTACGAGCAGTACTTC | CASSPGTGFYEQYF | TRBJ2-7 | TRBD1 | TRBV18 | .
TGTGCCAGCAGTTACTCGCCGTTGGTAAGCGGGAGGTTTCAGCAGTACTTC | CASSYSPLVSGRFQQYF | TRBJ2-7 | TRBD2 | TRBV6-2/TRBV6-3 | .
TGTGCCAGTAGTATCTCGAGGGGGTTTGAACAGCCCCAGCATTTT | CASSISRGFEQPQHF | TRBJ1-5 | . | TRBV19 | .
TGCAGCGTTGTCGGTCTAGCGGGAGGTGGCTCCTACAATGAGCAGTTCTTC | CSVVGLAGGGSYNEQFF | TRBJ2-1 | TRBD2 | TRBV29-1 | .
TGCGCCAGCAGCCAAGTTTTGAGGGATACGCAGTATTTT | CASSQVLRDTQYF | TRBJ2-3 | . | TRBV4-3 | .
TGTGCCAGCAGCCGTCCCACCGGGACTAGCGGGAGGGAGACCCAGTACTTC | CASSRPTGTSGRETQYF | TRBJ2-5 | TRBD2 | TRBV3-1/TRBV3-2 | .
TGTGCCAGCTCACCGGGACAGACCCCTAGCACTGAAGCTTTCTTT | CASSPGQTPSTEAFF | TRBJ1-1 | TRBD1 | TRBV18 | .
TGTGCCAGCAGTTACCCAGACGGGAGGGGCGGAGAGACCCAGTACTTC | CASSYPDGRGGETQYF | TRBJ2-5 | TRBD2 | TRBV6-2/TRBV6-3 | .
TGTGCCAGCAGCTGGGACAGGGTAATAAGGGATCAGCCCCAGCATTTT | CASSWDRVIRDQPQHF | TRBJ1-5 | TRBD1 | TRBV5-7 | .